This TCR beta chain originates from a study of blood T cell repertoires in COVID-19. Study details: Specimens from acute and convalescent COVID-19 originated in the United States, Italy and Spain.

Clones were sequenced by immunoSEQ multiplex PCR, and TCRdb holds only the in-frame ones, with some missing. The profile shows some 270,000 clones, around 93% of them singletons. CDR3 length: 15 amino acids. The V gene's germline CDR1 is SGHAT and CDR2 FQNNGV. The junction had 8 bases not matched to a gene; V was cut back by 6 bases and J by 4 bases. The chain combines TRBV11-2 with TRBJ2-7; 11 bases fit TRBD2. This TCR was sampled from a man aged 35-49 years who had been exposed to COVID-19. The specimen was PBMCs or T cells enriched from blood (not recorded which). The CDR3 spells CASRHITSGSYEQYF. The CDR3 DNA reads TGTGCCAGCAGACATATAACTAGCGGGAGTTACGAGCAGTACTTC.